This entry is about one T cell receptor beta chain. Sequencing used immunoSEQ multiplex PCR; TCRdb keeps in-frame clones, though not all of them. The sample yields a few hundred thousand clones, roughly 85% seen once. The data stem from a study of blood T cell repertoires in COVID-19. Study in general: Samples taken during acute and convalescent COVID-19 were collected in the United States, Italy and Spain. The analysed material was cDNA or gDNA that came from T cells, B-cell-depleted T cells, or PBMCs.

This study enrolled people aged about 18 to 100 from roughly 24 US geographic areas. Clinical history as reported by participants underpinned cohort assignment. This TCR derives from a woman aged 40 to 50 with acute COVID-19. The specimen sequenced was PBMCs or T cells enriched from blood (not recorded which).

The CDR3 DNA is TGTGCCAGCAGCCAAGAAGGGGCAGGGGCGGGTGGCTACACCTTC. Translated, it gives CASSQEGAGAGGYTF. The chain links TRBV3-1 (or the pseudogene TRBV3-2) to TRBJ1-2; maybe TRBD1 (6 bases). Germline assignment: CDR1 LGHDT and CDR2 YNNKEL (reference sequence). V was trimmed by 0 bases and J by 7 bases, leaving 15 bases between them. The CDR3 extends over 15 amino acids.